This TCR beta chain was recorded in a study of T cell repertoires in cytomegalovirus infection. This CDR3 region has 13 residues. The germline V gene has CDR1 DFQATT and CDR2 SNEGSKA (reference sequence). The junction had 3 bases not matched to a gene; V was cut back by 6 bases and J by 0 bases. TCRdb itself ran the reads through MiXCR, one entry per CDR3 protein. The sample has some 800,000 distinct CDR3 sequences, roughly 29% seen once. This clonotype turned up a few times. Its antigen is not identified. The input for sequencing was cultured CD8+ T cells from PBMCs, taken from culture after CMV antigen stimulation. This sequence was found in a human donor in good health (CMV status not recorded). Some clones in this sample may be carry-over from other donors' samples. This chain links TRBV20-1 with TRBJ2-7; 9 bases map to TRBD2. This CDR3 reads CSALAGTSYEQYF. DNA of the CDR3: TGCAGTGCCCTAGCGGGGACCTCCTACGAGCAGTACTTC.